Sequencing of this T cell receptor beta chain was carried out in a study of shared clonotypes between healthy human individuals. Study-wide points: It was the few donors that limited the genetic and exposure-history diversity represented.

Samples left unsorted employed approximately 94 million PBMCs for genomic DNA. Germline lookup yields CDR1 SGDLS and CDR2 YYNGEE. With 2 bases removed from V and 4 bases from J, the gap between germline ends came to 12 bases. This CDR3 comprises 14 residues. Note on this clone: Antigen specificity is unknown.

Using immunoSEQ multiplex PCR, the repertoire was profiled, and TCRdb retains in-frame clones only, with some absent. The sample carries hundreds of thousands of clones, more than 75% recorded once. This chain uses TRBV9 with TRBJ1-1; TRBD1 is a possible D gene (6 bases). The specimen was PBMCs. The TCR comes from a woman aged 35 to 49 in good health. Some clones in this sample may be carry-over from other donors' samples. The CDR3 coding sequence is TGTGCCAGCAGCGTGGAGGGGGAGGGCACTGAAGCTTTCTTT. This sequence encodes CASSVEGEGTEAFF.